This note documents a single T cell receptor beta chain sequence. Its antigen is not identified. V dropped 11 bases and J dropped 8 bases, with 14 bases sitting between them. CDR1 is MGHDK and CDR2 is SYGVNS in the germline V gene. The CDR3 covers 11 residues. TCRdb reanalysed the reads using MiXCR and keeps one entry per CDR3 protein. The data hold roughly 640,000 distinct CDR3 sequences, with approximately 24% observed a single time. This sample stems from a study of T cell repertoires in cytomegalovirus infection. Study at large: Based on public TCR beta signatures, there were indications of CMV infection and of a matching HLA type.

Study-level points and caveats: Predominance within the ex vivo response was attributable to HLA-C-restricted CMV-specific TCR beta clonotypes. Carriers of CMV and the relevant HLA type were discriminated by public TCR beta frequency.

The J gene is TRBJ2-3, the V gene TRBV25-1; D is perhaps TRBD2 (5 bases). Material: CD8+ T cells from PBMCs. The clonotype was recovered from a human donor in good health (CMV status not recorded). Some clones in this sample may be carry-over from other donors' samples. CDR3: CAAQRGCTQYF. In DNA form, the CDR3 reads TGTGCCGCCCAGAGAGGGTGTACGCAGTATTTT.